This T cell receptor beta chain stems from a study of blood T cell repertoires in COVID-19. Study at large: From the United States, Italy and Spain came samples of acute and convalescent COVID-19. T cells, B-cell-depleted T cells, or PBMCs provided the cDNA or gDNA that served as material.

Patients from Seattle were sampled longitudinally, starting during active infection. Method: immunoSEQ multiplex PCR; TCRdb's copy keeps in-frame clones and lacks some. The sample includes about 310,000 clones, around 90% of them seen just once. Trimming removed 3 bases from V and 2 bases from J, with 10 bases in between. Germline lookup yields CDR1 KGHSH and CDR2 LQKENI. There are 14 residues in the CDR3. The chain uses TRBV18 and TRBJ2-5; maybe TRBD1 (6 bases). The specimen sequenced was peripheral blood. The receptor was isolated from a woman between 40 and 55 years old with COVID-19, enrolled during active disease. The CDR3 reads CASSPGTRQETQYF. In DNA form, the CDR3 reads TGTGCCAGCTCACCCGGGACAAGACAAGAGACCCAGTACTTC.